Below, 21 T cell receptor beta chains from the same sample are listed, as sequenced in a study of blood T cells in healthy people across ages. A second PCR, run for about 6 to 11 cycles, used a sample-barcoded 5' primer plus a J-beta primer mix. TCRdb independently ran MiXCR on the 5' RACE reads; one entry per CDR3 protein. The sample yields 1.5 million or so distinct CDR3 sequences, under 55% seen once. The sample was blood. The source is a woman between 18 and 29 years old in good health.

This clonotype was picked up many times. The CDR3 loop is CSARNGYTF. CDR3 nucleotide sequence: TGCAGTGCTAGAAATGGCTACACCTTC. V is TRBV20-1 and J is TRBJ1-2; D gene ambiguous. The CDR3 totals 9 residues. Looked up from germline, CDR1 is DFQATT and CDR2 is SNEGSKA (reference sequence). V was trimmed by 2 bases and J by 6 bases, leaving 1 base between them.

DNA for the CDR3: TGCGCCAGCAAACAGGGAGTTCGTAACTATGGCTACACCTTC. This sequence encodes CASKQGVRNYGYTF. The gene calls are TRBV4-1 and TRBJ1-2, with D possibly TRBD1 on 6 matching bases. Germline V gives CDR1 MGHRA, CDR2 YSYEKL. CDR3 size: 14 residues. Between the trimmed V and J ends, which lost 7 bases and 1 base, there was a span of 13 bases.

The chain employs TRBV7-2 and TRBJ2-5; D is undetermined. The V and J ends lost 4 bases and 11 bases respectively, with 17 bases between them. The germline CDR1 and CDR2 sequences are SGHTA and FQGNSA. CDR3 length equals 13 residues. As DNA, the CDR3 is TGTGCCAGCAGCTCCCGAAAAGATAGCCGTCAGTACTTC. Protein product: CASSSRKDSRQYF.

The chain has TRBV6-1 and TRBJ1-2; no reliable D call. Trimming removed 2 bases at V and 7 bases at J, with 17 bases between. The germline gives CDR1 MNHNS, CDR2 SASEGT. The CDR3 totals 15 residues. The DNA of the CDR3 is TGTGCCAGCAGTGAAAGGGCAGGAGGTACGGGTGGCTACACCTTC. Residues: CASSERAGGTGGYTF.

The V gene is TRBV20-1, the J gene TRBJ2-1; 9 bases line up with TRBD1. Germline values: CDR1 DFQATT, CDR2 SNEGSKA (reference sequence). V was pared by 2 bases and J by 3 bases, with 5 bases of the junction left unmatched. This CDR3 contains 15 residues. The CDR3 reads CSARKGQGVYNEQFF. For the CDR3, the DNA is TGCAGTGCTAGAAAGGGACAGGGAGTCTACAATGAGCAGTTCTTC.

Concerning this clonotype itself: The junction does not match germline at one end; this may be a read error. V and J are TRBV7-2 and TRBJ2-3; D gene uncertain. The germline CDR1 and CDR2 sequences are SGHTA and FQGNSA. The CDR3 runs to 13 residues. The CDR3 nucleotides read TGTGCCAGCAGTCCCTCCGACCACAGCACGCCGTATTTT. Amino acids: CASSPSDHSTPYF.

The sample holds a few counts of this clonotype. The chain carries TRBV24-1 and TRBJ2-1, with D perhaps TRBD2 (6 bases). Trimming took off 9 bases at V and 6 bases at J, with 11 bases between the two ends. The CDR3 is 12 amino acids. The germline gives CDR1 KGHDR, CDR2 SFDVKD. CDR3 region: CATAGLSNEQFF. CDR3 bases: TGTGCCACCGCGGGACTTTCCAATGAGCAGTTCTTC.

This sequence joins TRBV20-1 and TRBJ2-1; perhaps TRBD2 as D (5 bases). This CDR3 region has 16 residues. The V and J ends lost 0 bases and 3 bases respectively, with 15 bases between them. Germline CDR1 DFQATT, CDR2 SNEGSKA (reference sequence). The chain's CDR3 is CSARDIISTSYNEQFF. DNA of the CDR3: TGCAGTGCTAGAGATATCATATCCACTAGCTACAATGAGCAGTTCTTC.

The gene calls are TRBV12-3 or TRBV12-4 and TRBJ2-1, with D possibly being TRBD2 (6 bases). Trimming left V 6 bases short and J 0 bases short, with 12 bases between. This CDR3 is built from 15 residues. In DNA form, the CDR3 reads TGTGCCAGCAGGGTCGCGGGGAGCTCCTACAATGAGCAGTTCTTC. This codes for CASRVAGSSYNEQFF.

The sample holds a few counts of this clonotype. V gene TRBV28 combines with J gene TRBJ2-1; TRBD2 matches at 8 bases. The better agreement between TRBJ2-7 and the DNA end casts doubt on the J call. In germline, CDR1 is MDHEN, CDR2 SYDVKM. The CDR3 has 15 amino acids. The chain's CDR3 is CASTFGGRHYNEQYF. The DNA of the CDR3 is TGTGCCAGCACCTTCGGCGGGAGGCACTACAATGAGCAGTACTTC.

CDR3 protein: CASRPVSGWGDTQYF. The DNA of the CDR3 is TGTGCCAGCAGGCCCGTTTCAGGGTGGGGAGATACGCAGTATTTT. The chain uses TRBV12-3 or TRBV12-4 and TRBJ2-3; a possible D gene is TRBD1 (5 bases). The CDR3 length is 15 residues. Between the trimmed V and J ends, which lost 6 bases and 5 bases, there was a span of 18 bases.

In this sample, this clonotype turned up many times. The chain is built from TRBV20-1 and TRBJ2-3; D unclear. V shed 0 bases and J shed 7 bases, with 11 bases lying between them. CDR1 is DFQATT and CDR2 is SNEGSKA in the germline V gene (reference sequence). The CDR3 contains 13 residues. The chain's CDR3 is CSARDRVKNTQYF. For the CDR3, the DNA is TGCAGTGCTAGAGATCGGGTCAAAAATACGCAGTATTTT.

This chain connects TRBV28 to TRBJ1-1; 7 nucleotides match TRBD1. Germline CDR1 is MDHEN and CDR2 is SYDVKM. V lost 2 bases and J lost 5; bases outside the gene matches: 5. This CDR3 is 14 amino acids long. The CDR3 coding sequence is TGTGCCAGCAGTTTAAGAAACAGGGGTACTGAAGCTTTCTTT. Translated: CASSLRNRGTEAFF.

The chain uses TRBV7-2 and TRBJ2-6; no clear D. V was shortened by 5 bases and J by 0 bases, with 14 bases between the two germline ends. From germline, CDR1 is SGHTA and CDR2 FQGNSA. The CDR3 has 17 residues. The DNA for the CDR3 is TGTGCCAGCAGCGCCAGGCCGGCGAGCTCTGGGGCCAACGTCCTGACTTTC. This sequence encodes CASSARPASSGANVLTF.

J is TRBJ1-4 and V is TRBV15; D is undetermined. CDR3 size: 14 residues. Trimming cost V 4 bases and J 2 bases, with 8 bases left between them. CDR1 is LNHNV, CDR2 YYDKDF, per germline (reference sequence). As DNA, the CDR3 is TGTGCCACCAGCAACCCTGGGACTAATGAAAAACTGTTTTTT. It translates to CATSNPGTNEKLFF.

The chain carries TRBV20-1 and TRBJ2-1; a possible D gene is TRBD2 (6 bases). The CDR3 sequence is 12 residues long. Germline CDR1 and CDR2: DFQATT and SNEGSKA (reference sequence). Trimming pared 6 bases from V and 9 bases from J, leaving 15 bases between. CDR3 protein: CSAIPTSSEQFF. CDR3 nucleotide sequence: TGCAGTGCCATCCCCACTAGCAGTGAGCAGTTCTTC.

About this clonotype: One junction end disagrees with the germline gene, perhaps due to a read error. This sequence joins TRBV7-3 and TRBJ1-1, with 9 bases lining up with TRBD1. The CDR3 has 16 amino acids. Germline CDR1 and CDR2: SGHTA and FQGTGA. CDR3 residues: CASSETGGTANTEAFF. As DNA, the CDR3 is TGTGCCAGCAGCGAGACAGGGGGTACGGCGAACACCGAAGCTTTCTTT.

In its sample, this clonotype was seen a few times. J is TRBJ2-5 and V is TRBV7-8; the D is unclear. Trimming stripped 6 bases from V and 2 bases from J, with 19 bases between. CDR3 length: 16 amino acids. Germline values: CDR1 SGHVS, CDR2 FQNEAQ. Here the CDR3 reads CASSLTGPLEQETQYF. The CDR3 nucleotides are TGTGCCAGCAGTTTAACCGGTCCTTTGGAGCAAGAGACCCAGTACTTC.

As for this clonotype: A junction end diverges from the germline sequence, so it may reflect a read error. The CDR3 DNA follows: TGTGCCGGCAGCCAACGGGTTGGCTACGAGCAGTACTTC. Residues: CAGSQRVGYEQYF. The chain combines TRBV14 with TRBJ2-7; no clear D gene. In germline, CDR1 is SGHDN, CDR2 FVKESK. This CDR3 comprises 13 residues. The full variable domain, with the rest looked up from reference TRBV14 and TRBJ2-7, is EAGVTQFPSHSVIEKGQTVTLRCDPISGHDNLYWYRRVMGKEIKFLLHFVKESKQDESGMPNNRFLAERTGGTYSTLKVQPAELEDSGVYFCAGSQRVGYEQYFGPGTRLTVT.

This clonotype appeared once. This chain joins TRBV7-2 and TRBJ2-3; TRBD2 aligns across 10 bases. Germline V lookup: CDR1 SGHTA, CDR2 FQGNSA. J gave up 1 base and V 2 bases, and 9 bases lay outside the gene matches. The CDR3 runs 18 residues. This chain's CDR3 is CASSLIPGSGGRTDTQYF. CDR3 nucleotide sequence: TGTGCCAGCAGCTTAATCCCAGGTAGCGGGGGGCGCACAGATACGCAGTATTTT.

The V and J genes are TRBV27 and TRBJ2-2; D ambiguous. Germline loops: CDR1 MNHEY, CDR2 SMNVEV (reference sequence). This CDR3 is 14 amino acids long. Trimming pared 3 bases from V and 0 bases from J, leaving 5 bases between. The CDR3, as DNA: TGTGCCAGCAGTTTCATATCGAACACCGGGGAGCTGTTTTTT. This translates into CASSFISNTGELFF.